These T cell receptor beta chains were read from a single sample in a study of shared clonotypes between healthy human individuals. Assay used: immunoSEQ multiplex PCR; TCRdb lists only in-frame clones, some missing. The repertoire holds approximately 340,000 clones, roughly 70% seen once, with approximately 10% in the top ten. The sample was memory CD4+ T cells sorted from blood. Source of these receptors: a man aged 30 to 45 in good health. Each CDR3 is given with its conserved first and last residue. Fields, in order: V gene, D gene, clone size, J gene, CDR3 protein, CDR3 DNA. A D gene is named only where the DNA matches it firmly. Clone size is given for some rows only: seen once, a few or many times, or a class if the clone is expanded.

>TRBV7-8|NA|NA|TRBJ2-1
CASSLARVLERREQFF
TGTGCCAGCAGCTTAGCCCGGGTCCTGGAAAGACGTGAGCAGTTCTTC
>TRBV18|NA|once|TRBJ2-6
CASSPVGVLFSGANVLTF
TGTGCCAGCTCACCAGTAGGGGTCCTCTTCTCTGGGGCCAACGTCCTGACTTTC
>TRBV27|NA|NA|TRBJ2-7
CASSTPSTGRYEQYF
TGTGCCAGCAGTACCCCCTCGACAGGACGCTACGAGCAGTACTTC
>TRBV18|NA|few|TRBJ2-1
CASSLGNNEQFF
TGTGCCAGCTCACTAGGAAACAATGAGCAGTTCTTC
>TRBV15|NA|many|TRBJ2-5
CATSRDREETQYF
TGTGCCACCAGCAGGGACAGAGAAGAGACCCAGTACTTC
>TRBV11-2|TRBD1|NA|TRBJ2-7
CASSPDRYRGPSYEQYF
TGTGCCAGCAGCCCAGACCGCTACAGGGGGCCCTCCTACGAGCAGTACTTC
>TRBV7-6|TRBD1|NA|TRBJ2-1
CASSVRTGTHNEQFF
TGTGCCAGCAGCGTTCGGACAGGGACCCACAATGAGCAGTTCTTC
>TRBV19|TRBD2|NA|TRBJ2-7
CASSARTSGIYEQYF
TGTGCCAGTAGTGCCCGGACTAGCGGGATCTACGAGCAGTACTTC
>TRBV6-6|TRBD2|NA|TRBJ2-5
CASSYRTSGIQETQYF
TGTGCCAGCAGTTACCGGACTAGCGGGATTCAAGAGACCCAGTACTTC
>TRBV15|NA|NA|TRBJ2-2
CAIRGSGTGELFF
TGTGCCATCAGGGGTTCGGGCACCGGGGAGCTGTTTTTT
>TRBV7-2|NA|NA|TRBJ1-5
CASSITEAGHLHF
TGTGCCAGCAGCATCACGGAGGCAGGTCATTTACATTTT
>TRBV18|NA|NA|TRBJ1-3
CASSLANPRGFAGNTIYF
TGTGCCAGCTCACTCGCAAATCCGAGAGGTTTTGCTGGAAACACCATATATTTT
>TRBV28|TRBD1|once|TRBJ1-1
CASNPGTGGNTEAFF
TGTGCCAGCAATCCCGGGACAGGGGGGAACACTGAAGCTTTCTTT
>TRBV4-2|NA|NA|TRBJ1-4
CASSQLGDTATNEKLFF
TGTGCCAGCAGCCAACTCGGAGACACCGCAACTAATGAAAAACTGTTTTTT
>TRBV2|NA|NA|TRBJ2-7
CASSGGHGGYEQYF
TGTGCCAGCAGCGGCGGACACGGCGGGTACGAGCAGTACTTC
>TRBV6-1|TRBD1|few|TRBJ2-3
CASSNRGGSTDTQYF
TGTGCCAGCAGTAACAGGGGTGGGAGCACAGATACGCAGTATTTT
>TRBV7-2|NA|NA|TRBJ1-5
CASSSRAAENQPQHF
TGTGCCAGCAGTTCTAGGGCGGCAGAGAATCAGCCCCAGCATTTT
>TRBV27|NA|NA|TRBJ2-1
CASSSAGDEPYNEQFF
TGTGCCAGCAGTTCCGCAGGGGACGAACCCTACAATGAGCAGTTCTTC
>TRBV28|NA|NA|TRBJ1-2
CASSLQQNYGYTF
TGTGCCAGCAGTTTGCAACAGAACTATGGCTACACCTTC
>TRBV6-5|TRBD2|NA|TRBJ2-7
CASRTHGTSTYEQYF
TGTGCCAGCAGGACCCACGGGACTAGCACTTACGAGCAGTACTTC
>TRBV28|TRBD1|NA|TRBJ2-3
CASTPPTGTGIDTQYF
TGTGCCAGCACCCCGCCCACCGGGACAGGGATCGATACGCAGTATTTT
>TRBV19|TRBD2|NA|TRBJ2-3
CVSRRDGLAGGGGTDTQYF
TGTGTCAGTAGAAGAGACGGACTAGCGGGAGGGGGAGGCACAGATACGCAGTATTTT
>TRBV19|TRBD1|NA|TRBJ2-5
CASSTGTGRLETQYF
TGTGCCAGTAGTACAGGGACAGGTAGGCTGGAGACCCAGTACTTC
>TRBV5-4|TRBD1|NA|TRBJ1-2
CASSLGRGQQLNYGYTF
TGTGCCAGCAGCTTGGGCCGGGGACAGCAACTAAACTATGGCTACACCTTC
>TRBV15|TRBD1|many|TRBJ1-4
CATSRKTGTANEKLFF
TGTGCCACCAGCAGAAAAACCGGGACAGCAAATGAAAAACTGTTTTTT
>TRBV11-2|NA|once|TRBJ2-1
CASSLKVANNEQFF
TGTGCCAGCAGCTTAAAGGTCGCTAACAATGAGCAGTTCTTC
>TRBV10-3|NA|NA|TRBJ1-2
CAITWDPGGRYTF
TGTGCCATCACGTGGGATCCAGGAGGTCGCTACACCTTC
>TRBV7-2|NA|NA|TRBJ1-1
CASSRTLNTEAFF
TGTGCCAGCAGCCGGACATTGAACACTGAAGCTTTCTTT
>TRBV5-5|NA|NA|TRBJ2-1
CASSPRDRNEQFF
TGTGCCAGCAGCCCGCGGGACCGCAATGAGCAGTTCTTC
>TRBV18|NA|once|TRBJ2-1
CASSLLLGEGIDEQFF
TGTGCCAGCTCACTCCTCCTGGGAGAGGGAATTGATGAGCAGTTCTTC
>TRBV11-2|NA|NA|TRBJ2-5
CASSLGWGSGETQYF
TGTGCCAGCAGCTTAGGCTGGGGGTCTGGTGAGACCCAGTACTTC
>TRBV2|TRBD2|NA|TRBJ2-1
CASNKGLGLAGGSHNEQFF
TGTGCCAGCAATAAAGGCTTGGGACTAGCGGGAGGGTCCCACAATGAGCAGTTCTTC
>TRBV28|TRBD2|NA|TRBJ2-2
CASSFPAGGTGELFF
TGTGCCAGCAGTTTCCCAGCGGGAGGCACCGGGGAGCTGTTTTTT
>TRBV27|TRBD2|NA|TRBJ2-3
CASRTAGGLAPDTQYF
TGTGCCAGCAGGACCGCCGGGGGACTAGCCCCAGATACGCAGTATTTT
>TRBV10-2|NA|NA|TRBJ2-1
CASSEMVGATYNEQFF
TGCGCCAGCAGTGAGATGGTGGGCGCGACCTACAATGAGCAGTTCTTC
>TRBV28|NA|few|TRBJ2-2
CASSRGASTGELFF
TGTGCCAGCAGTCGGGGGGCGAGCACCGGGGAGCTGTTTTTT
>TRBV19|NA|few|TRBJ1-2
CASRGQDFNYGYTF
TGTGCCAGTCGGGGTCAGGACTTTAACTATGGCTACACCTTC
>TRBV5-6|TRBD1|NA|TRBJ1-2
CASSFDREGYGYTF
TGTGCCAGCAGCTTCGACAGGGAAGGCTATGGCTACACCTTC
>TRBV14|NA|NA|TRBJ2-1
CASSQEPNQGSKFF
TGTGCCAGCAGCCAAGAGCCGAATCAGGGTTCGAAGTTCTTC
>TRBV11-2|NA|few|TRBJ2-7
CASSHPSGQSSYEQYF
TGTGCCAGCAGCCACCCGTCGGGGCAGAGCTCCTACGAGCAGTACTTC
>TRBV7-6|TRBD2|few|TRBJ2-1
CASSLVRTSGSPVNEQFF
TGTGCCAGCAGCTTAGTCCGTACTAGCGGGAGCCCAGTTAATGAGCAGTTCTTC
>TRBV7-2|NA|NA|TRBJ2-6
CASSRRLSGANVLTF
TGTGCCAGCAGCCGAAGATTGTCAGGGGCCAACGTCCTGACTTTC
>TRBV29-1|NA|NA|TRBJ2-5
CSARGPQETQYF
TGCAGCGCTAGAGGACCGCAAGAGACCCAGTACTTC
>TRBV5-1|TRBD2|few|TRBJ2-5
CASRPSGRDFSAQYF
TGCGCCAGCAGACCTAGCGGGAGGGATTTCTCGGCCCAGTACTTC
>TRBV5-4|TRBD2|few|TRBJ2-3
CASGTSGNTQYF
TGTGCCAGCGGGACTAGCGGTAATACGCAGTATTTT
>TRBV7-9|TRBD2|few|TRBJ2-5
CASSLGLADQETQYF
TGTGCCAGCAGCTTAGGGCTAGCGGATCAAGAGACCCAGTACTTC
>TRBV7-6|NA|NA|TRBJ1-4
CASSLGNGEKLFF
TGTGCCAGCAGCTTAGGGAATGGTGAAAAACTGTTTTTT
>TRBV18|NA|once|TRBJ2-3
CASSPYTTPSADTQYF
TGTGCCAGCTCACCATACACAACTCCCTCGGCAGATACGCAGTATTTT
>TRBV11-2|TRBD2|NA|TRBJ2-7
CASSPGGAAYEQYF
TGTGCCAGCAGCCCCGGGGGGGCGGCCTACGAGCAGTACTTC